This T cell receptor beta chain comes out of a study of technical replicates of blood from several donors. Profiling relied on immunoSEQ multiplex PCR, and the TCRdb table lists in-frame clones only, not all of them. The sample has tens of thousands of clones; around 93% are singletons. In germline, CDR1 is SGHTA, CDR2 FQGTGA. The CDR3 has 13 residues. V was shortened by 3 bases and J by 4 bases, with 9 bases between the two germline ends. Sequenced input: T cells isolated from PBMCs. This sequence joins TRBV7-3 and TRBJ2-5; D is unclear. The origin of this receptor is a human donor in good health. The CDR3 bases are TGTGCCAGCAGCTTTTCGGGTCCAGAGACCCAGTACTTC. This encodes CASSFSGPETQYF.